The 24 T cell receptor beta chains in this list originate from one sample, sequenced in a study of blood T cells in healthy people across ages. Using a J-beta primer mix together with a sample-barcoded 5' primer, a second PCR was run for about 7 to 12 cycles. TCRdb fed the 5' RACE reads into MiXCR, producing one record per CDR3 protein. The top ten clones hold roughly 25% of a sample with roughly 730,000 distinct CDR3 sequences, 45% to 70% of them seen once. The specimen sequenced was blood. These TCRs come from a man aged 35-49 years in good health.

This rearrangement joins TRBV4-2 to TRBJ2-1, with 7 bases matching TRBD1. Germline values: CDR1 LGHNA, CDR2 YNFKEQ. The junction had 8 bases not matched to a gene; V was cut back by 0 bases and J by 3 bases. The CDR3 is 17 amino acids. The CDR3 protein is CASSQDWDSTVYNEQFF. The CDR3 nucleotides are TGTGCCAGCAGCCAAGACTGGGACAGTACAGTCTACAATGAGCAGTTCTTC.

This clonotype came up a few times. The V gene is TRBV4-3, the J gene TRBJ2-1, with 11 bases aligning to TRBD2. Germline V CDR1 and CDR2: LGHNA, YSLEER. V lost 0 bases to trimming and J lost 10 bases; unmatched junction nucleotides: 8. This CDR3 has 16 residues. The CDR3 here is CASSQDLSGRAGEQFF. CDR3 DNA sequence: TGCGCCAGCAGCCAAGATCTTAGCGGGAGGGCCGGGGAGCAGTTCTTC.

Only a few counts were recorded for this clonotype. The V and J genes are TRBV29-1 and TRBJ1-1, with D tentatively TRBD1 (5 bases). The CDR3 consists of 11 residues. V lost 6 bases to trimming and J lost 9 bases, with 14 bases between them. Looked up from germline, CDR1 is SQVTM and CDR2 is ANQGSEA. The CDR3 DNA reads TGCAGCGTGGGCCCACCGGGACAAGCTTTCTTT. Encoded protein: CSVGPPGQAFF.

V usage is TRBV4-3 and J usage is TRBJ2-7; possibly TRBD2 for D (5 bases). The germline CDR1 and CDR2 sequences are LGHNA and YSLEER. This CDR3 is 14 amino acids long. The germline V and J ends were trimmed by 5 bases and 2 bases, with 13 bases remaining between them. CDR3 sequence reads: CASSGRTPPYEQYF. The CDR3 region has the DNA TGCGCCAGCAGCGGCCGGACTCCACCCTACGAGCAGTACTTC.

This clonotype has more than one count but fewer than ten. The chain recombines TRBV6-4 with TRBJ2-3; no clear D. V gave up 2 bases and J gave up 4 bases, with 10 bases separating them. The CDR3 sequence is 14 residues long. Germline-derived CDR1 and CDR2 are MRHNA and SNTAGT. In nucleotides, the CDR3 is TGTGCCAGCAGTGACCTCCGAGGACCAGATACGCAGTATTTT. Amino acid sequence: CASSDLRGPDTQYF.

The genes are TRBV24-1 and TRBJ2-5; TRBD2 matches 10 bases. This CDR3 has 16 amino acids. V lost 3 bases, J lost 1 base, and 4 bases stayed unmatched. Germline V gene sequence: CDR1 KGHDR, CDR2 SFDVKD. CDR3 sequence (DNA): TGTGCCACCAGTGATCTATCTAGCGGGGGCCAAGAGACCCAGTACTTC. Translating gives CATSDLSSGGQETQYF.

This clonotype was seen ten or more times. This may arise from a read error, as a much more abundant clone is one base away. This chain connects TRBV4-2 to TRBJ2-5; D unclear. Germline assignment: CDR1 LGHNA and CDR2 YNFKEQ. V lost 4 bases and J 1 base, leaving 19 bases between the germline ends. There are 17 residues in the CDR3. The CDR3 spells CASSPRSAGGSQETQYF. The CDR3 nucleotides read TGTGCCAGCAGCCCTCGGTCAGCAGGCGGAAGCCAAGAGACCCAGTACTTC.

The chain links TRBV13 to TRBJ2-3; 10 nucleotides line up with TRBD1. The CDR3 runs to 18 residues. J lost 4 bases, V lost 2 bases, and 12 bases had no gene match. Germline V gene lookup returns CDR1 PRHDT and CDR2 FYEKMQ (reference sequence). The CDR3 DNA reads TGTGCCAGCAGCTTAATCGTCTTTGGGGACAGGGGCCCAGATACGCAGTATTTT. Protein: CASSLIVFGDRGPDTQYF.

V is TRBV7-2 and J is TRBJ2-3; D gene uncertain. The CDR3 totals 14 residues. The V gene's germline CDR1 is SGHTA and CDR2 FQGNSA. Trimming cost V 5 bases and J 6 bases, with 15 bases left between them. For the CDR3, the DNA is TGTGCCAGCAGCCCCGCGAACAGTGTGGATACGCAGTATTTT. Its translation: CASSPANSVDTQYF.

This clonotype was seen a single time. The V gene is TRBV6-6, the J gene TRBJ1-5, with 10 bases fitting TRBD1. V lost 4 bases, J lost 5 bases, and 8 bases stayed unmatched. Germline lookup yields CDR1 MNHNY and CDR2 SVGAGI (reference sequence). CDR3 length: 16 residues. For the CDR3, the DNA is TGTGCCAGCAGTTCACCCTTCGGACAGGGGGATCAGCCCCAGCATTTT. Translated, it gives CASSSPFGQGDQPQHF.

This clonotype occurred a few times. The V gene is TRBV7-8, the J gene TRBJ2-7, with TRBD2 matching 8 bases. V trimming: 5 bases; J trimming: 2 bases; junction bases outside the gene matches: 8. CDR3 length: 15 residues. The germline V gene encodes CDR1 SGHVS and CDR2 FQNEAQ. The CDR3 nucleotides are TGTGCCAGCAGCCCCGGCCCGGGGGGGACCTACGAGCAGTACTTC. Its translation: CASSPGPGGTYEQYF.

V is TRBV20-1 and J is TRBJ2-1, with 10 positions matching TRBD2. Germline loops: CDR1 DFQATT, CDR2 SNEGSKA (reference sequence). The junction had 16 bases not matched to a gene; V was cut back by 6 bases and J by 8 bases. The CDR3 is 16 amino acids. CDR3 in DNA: TGCAGTGCACATGGACTGGAGCGGGGGGGCTTCGATGAGCAGTTCTTC. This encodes CSAHGLERGGFDEQFF.

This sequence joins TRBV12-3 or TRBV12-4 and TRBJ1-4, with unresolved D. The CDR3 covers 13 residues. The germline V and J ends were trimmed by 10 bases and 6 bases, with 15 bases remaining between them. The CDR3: CATTREGHEKLFF. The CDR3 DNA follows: TGTGCCACTACGAGGGAGGGTCATGAAAAACTGTTTTTT.

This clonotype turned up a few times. The CDR3 reads CASSPFGSPSTDTQYF. DNA for the CDR3: TGTGCCAGCAGCCCCTTTGGGTCACCTAGCACAGATACGCAGTATTTT. The genes are TRBV12-3 or TRBV12-4 and TRBJ2-3; D is uncertain. This CDR3 contains 16 residues. Trimming took off 6 bases at V and 0 bases at J, with 16 bases between the two ends.

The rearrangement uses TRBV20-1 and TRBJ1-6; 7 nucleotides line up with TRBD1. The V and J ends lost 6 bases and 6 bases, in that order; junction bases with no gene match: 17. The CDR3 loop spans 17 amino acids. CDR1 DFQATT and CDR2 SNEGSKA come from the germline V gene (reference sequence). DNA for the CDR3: TGCAGTGCCCGGCCCATTCCGACAGGGTCAGGTAATTCACCCCTCCACTTT. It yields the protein CSARPIPTGSGNSPLHF.

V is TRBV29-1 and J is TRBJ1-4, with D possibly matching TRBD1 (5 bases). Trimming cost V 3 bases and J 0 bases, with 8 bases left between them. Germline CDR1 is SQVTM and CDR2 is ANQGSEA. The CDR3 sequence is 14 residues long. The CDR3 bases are TGCAGCGTTGATACAGGAGCAACTAATGAAAAACTGTTTTTT. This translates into CSVDTGATNEKLFF. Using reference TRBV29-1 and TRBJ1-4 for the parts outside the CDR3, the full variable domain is SAVISQKPSRDICQRGTSLTIQCQVDSQVTMMFWYRQQPGQSLTLIATANQGSEATYESGFVIDKFPISRPNLTFSTLTVSNMSPEDSSIYLCSVDTGATNEKLFFGSGTQLSVL.

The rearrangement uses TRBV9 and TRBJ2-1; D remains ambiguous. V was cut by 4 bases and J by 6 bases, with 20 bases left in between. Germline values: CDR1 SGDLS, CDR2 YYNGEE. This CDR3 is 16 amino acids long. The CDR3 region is CASSSSPQAFSNEQFF. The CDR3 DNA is TGTGCCAGCAGCTCCTCCCCTCAGGCGTTTTCCAATGAGCAGTTCTTC.

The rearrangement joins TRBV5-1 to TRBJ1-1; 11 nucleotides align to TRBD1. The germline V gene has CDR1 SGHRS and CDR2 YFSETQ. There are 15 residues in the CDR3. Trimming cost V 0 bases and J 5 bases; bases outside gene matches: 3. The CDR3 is CASSLGTGGWTEAFF. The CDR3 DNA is TGCGCCAGCAGCTTGGGGACAGGGGGCTGGACTGAAGCTTTCTTT.

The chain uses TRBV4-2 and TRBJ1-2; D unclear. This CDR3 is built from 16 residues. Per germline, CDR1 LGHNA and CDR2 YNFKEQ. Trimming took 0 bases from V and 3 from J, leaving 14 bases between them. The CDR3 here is CASSQDLISVDYGYTF. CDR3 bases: TGTGCCAGCAGCCAAGATCTTATCTCAGTGGACTATGGCTACACCTTC.

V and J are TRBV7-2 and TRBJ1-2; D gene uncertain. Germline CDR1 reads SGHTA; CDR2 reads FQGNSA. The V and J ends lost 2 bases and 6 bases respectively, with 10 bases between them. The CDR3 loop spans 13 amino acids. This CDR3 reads CASSLTRGDGYTF. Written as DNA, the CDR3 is TGTGCCAGCAGCTTAACTCGCGGGGATGGCTACACCTTC.

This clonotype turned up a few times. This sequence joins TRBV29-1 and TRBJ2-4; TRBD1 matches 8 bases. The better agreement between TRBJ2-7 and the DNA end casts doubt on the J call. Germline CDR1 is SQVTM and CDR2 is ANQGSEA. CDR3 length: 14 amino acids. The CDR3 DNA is TGCAGCGTTGATCGGCGGACAGGGTTCTACGAGCAGTACTTC. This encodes CSVDRRTGFYEQYF.

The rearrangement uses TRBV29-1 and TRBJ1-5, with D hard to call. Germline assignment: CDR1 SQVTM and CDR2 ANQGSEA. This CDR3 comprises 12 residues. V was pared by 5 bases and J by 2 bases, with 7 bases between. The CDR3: CSVKGRNQPQHF. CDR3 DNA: TGCAGCGTTAAGGGTCGCAATCAGCCCCAGCATTTT.

For the CDR3, the DNA is TGCAGTGCTGGGGACAGGGGTCGGTGGAATGAGCAGTTCTTC. Encoded protein: CSAGDRGRWNEQFF. The chain carries TRBV20-1 and TRBJ2-1; 10 bases are a match to TRBD1. Trimming took 5 bases from V and 7 from J; bases not matched to a gene: 8. The germline V gene encodes CDR1 DFQATT and CDR2 SNEGSKA (reference sequence). The CDR3 totals 14 residues.

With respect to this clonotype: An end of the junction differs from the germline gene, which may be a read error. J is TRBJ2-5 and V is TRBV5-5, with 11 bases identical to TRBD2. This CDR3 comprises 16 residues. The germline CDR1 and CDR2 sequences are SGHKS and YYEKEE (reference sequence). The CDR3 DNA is TGTGTCAGCAGCCTACAGACTAGCGGGGTTCAAGAGACCCAGTACTTC. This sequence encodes CVSSLQTSGVQETQYF.